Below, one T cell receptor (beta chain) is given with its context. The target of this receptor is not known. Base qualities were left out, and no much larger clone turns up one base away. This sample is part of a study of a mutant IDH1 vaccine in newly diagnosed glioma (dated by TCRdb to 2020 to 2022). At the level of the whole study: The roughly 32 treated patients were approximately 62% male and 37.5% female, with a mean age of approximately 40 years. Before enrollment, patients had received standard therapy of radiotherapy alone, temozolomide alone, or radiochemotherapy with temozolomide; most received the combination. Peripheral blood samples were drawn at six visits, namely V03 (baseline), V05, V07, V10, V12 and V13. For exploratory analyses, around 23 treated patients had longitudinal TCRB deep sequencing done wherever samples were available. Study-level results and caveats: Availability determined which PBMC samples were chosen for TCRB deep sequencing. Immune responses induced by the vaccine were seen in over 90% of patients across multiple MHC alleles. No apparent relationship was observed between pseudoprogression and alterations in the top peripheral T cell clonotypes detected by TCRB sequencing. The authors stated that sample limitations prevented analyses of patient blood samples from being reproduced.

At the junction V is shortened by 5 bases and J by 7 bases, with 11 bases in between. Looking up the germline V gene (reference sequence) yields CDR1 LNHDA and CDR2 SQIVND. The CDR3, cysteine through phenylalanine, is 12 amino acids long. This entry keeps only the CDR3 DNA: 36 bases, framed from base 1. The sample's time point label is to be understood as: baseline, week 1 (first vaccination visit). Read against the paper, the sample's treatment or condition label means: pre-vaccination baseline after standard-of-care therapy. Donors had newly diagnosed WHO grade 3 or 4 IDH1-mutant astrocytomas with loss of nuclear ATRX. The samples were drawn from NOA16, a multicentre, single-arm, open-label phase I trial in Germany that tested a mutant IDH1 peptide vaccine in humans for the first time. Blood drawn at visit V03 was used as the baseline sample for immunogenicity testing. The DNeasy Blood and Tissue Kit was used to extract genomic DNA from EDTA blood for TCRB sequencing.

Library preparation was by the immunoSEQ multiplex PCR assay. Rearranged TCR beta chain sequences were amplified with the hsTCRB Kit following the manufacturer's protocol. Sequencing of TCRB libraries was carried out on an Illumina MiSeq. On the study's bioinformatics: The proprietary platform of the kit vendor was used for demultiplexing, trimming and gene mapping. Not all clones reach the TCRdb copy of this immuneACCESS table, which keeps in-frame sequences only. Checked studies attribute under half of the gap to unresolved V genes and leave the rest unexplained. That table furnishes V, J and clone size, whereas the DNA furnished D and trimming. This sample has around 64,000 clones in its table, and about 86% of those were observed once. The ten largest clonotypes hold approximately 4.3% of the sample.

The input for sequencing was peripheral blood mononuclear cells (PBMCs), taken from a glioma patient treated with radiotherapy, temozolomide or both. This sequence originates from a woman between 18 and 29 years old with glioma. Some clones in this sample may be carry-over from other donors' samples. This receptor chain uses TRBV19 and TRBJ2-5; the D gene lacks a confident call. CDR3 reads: CASSRNWGTQYF. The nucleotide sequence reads TGTGCCAGTAGTCGCAACTGGGGGACCCAGTACTTC.